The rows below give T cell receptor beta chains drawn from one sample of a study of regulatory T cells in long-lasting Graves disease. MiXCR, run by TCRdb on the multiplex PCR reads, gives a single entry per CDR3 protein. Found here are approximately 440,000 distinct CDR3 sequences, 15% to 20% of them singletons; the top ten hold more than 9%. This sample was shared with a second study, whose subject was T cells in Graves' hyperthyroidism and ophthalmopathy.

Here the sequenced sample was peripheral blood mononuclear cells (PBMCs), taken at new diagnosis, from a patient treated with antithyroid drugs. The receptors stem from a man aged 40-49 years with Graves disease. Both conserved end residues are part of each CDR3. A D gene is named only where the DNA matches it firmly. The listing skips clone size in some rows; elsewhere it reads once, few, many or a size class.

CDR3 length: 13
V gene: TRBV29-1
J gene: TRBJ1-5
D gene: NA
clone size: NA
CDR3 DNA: TGCAGCGTTGAAGTAACGGGTGGGCAGCCCCAGCATTTT
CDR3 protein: CSVEVTGGQPQHF

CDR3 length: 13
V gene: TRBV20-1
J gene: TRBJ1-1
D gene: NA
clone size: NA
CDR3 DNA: TGCAGTGCTACATGGTCCATGAACACTGAAGCTTTCTTT
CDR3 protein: CSATWSMNTEAFF

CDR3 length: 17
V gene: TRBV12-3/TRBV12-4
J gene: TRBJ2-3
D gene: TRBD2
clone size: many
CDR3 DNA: TGTGCCAGCAGTTTACGGTGGCGGGAGGGTGGTGCAGATACGCAGTATTTT
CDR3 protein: CASSLRWREGGADTQYF

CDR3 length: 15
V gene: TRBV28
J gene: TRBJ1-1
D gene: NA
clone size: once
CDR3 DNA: TGTGCCACCCGATTGAGGAGTAACCCGAACACTGAAGCTTTCTTT
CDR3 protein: CATRLRSNPNTEAFF

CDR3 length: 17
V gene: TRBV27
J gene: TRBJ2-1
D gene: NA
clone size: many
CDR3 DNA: TGTGCCAGCAGTTGGGGTAGCGGATTGAGCTCCTACAATGAGCAGTTCTTC
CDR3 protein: CASSWGSGLSSYNEQFF

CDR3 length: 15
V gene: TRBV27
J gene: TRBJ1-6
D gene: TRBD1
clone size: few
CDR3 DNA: TGTGCCAGCAGTCCCCGGGACAGGAATAATTCACCCCTCCACTTT
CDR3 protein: CASSPRDRNNSPLHF

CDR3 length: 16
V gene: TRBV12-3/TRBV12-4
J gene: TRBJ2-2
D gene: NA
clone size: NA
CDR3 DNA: TGTGCCAGCAGTTTCCTTTCGCGCCCGGGGGCCGGGGAGCTGTTTTTT
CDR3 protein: CASSFLSRPGAGELFF

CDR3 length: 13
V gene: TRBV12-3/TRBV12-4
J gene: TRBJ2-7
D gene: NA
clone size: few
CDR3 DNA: TGTGCCAGCAGTTTAGGAGCGGAGTACGAGCAGTACTTC
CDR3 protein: CASSLGAEYEQYF

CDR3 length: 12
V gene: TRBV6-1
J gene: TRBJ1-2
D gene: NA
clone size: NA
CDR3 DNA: TGTGCCAGCAACTTGGACCTCTTCGGCTACACCTTC
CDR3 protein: CASNLDLFGYTF

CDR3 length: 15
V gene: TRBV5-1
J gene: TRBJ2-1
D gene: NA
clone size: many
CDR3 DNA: TGCGCCAGCAGCGTGTCGGACAGCTCCTACAATGAGCAGTTCTTC
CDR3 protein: CASSVSDSSYNEQFF

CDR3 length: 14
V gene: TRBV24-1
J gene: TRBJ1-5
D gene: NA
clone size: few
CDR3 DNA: TGTGCCACCAGTGATGGGGGGTCAAGTCAGCCCCAGCATTTT
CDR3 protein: CATSDGGSSQPQHF

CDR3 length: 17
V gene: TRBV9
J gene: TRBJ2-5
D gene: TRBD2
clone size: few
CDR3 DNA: TGTGCCAGCAGCGGGAGACTAGCGGCGACCTTCCAAGAGACCCAGTACTTC
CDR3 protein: CASSGRLAATFQETQYF

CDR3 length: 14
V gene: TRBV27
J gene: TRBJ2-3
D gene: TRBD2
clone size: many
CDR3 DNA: TGTGCCAGCGGCCTAGCGGGTGGCACAGATACGCAGTATTTT
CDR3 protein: CASGLAGGTDTQYF

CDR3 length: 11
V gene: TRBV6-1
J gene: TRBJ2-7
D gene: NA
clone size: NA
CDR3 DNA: TGTGCCAGCTGGTTCACGGGGGAGCAGTACTTC
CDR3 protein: CASWFTGEQYF

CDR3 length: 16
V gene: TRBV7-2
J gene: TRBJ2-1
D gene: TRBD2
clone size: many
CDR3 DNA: TGTGCCAGCAGCGAGAGGTCTAGCGGGAGGGCCAGTGAGCAGTTCTTC
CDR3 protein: CASSERSSGRASEQFF

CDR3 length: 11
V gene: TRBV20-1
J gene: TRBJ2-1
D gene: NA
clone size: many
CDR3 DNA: TGCAGTGCTAATTGGGGGGACGAGCAGTTCTTC
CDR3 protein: CSANWGDEQFF

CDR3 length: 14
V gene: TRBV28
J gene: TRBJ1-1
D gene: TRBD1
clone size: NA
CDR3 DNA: TGTGCCGGAAGGACAGGGGGCCTCAACACTGAAGCTTTCTTT
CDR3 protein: CAGRTGGLNTEAFF

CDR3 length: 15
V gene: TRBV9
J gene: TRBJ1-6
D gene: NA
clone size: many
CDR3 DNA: TGTGCCAGCAGCGTAGATGGCAGGGTGGGATCACCCCTCCACTTT
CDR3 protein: CASSVDGRVGSPLHF

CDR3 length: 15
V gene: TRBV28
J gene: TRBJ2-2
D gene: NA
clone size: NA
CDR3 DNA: TGTGCCAGCAGTTCGGGACACTTGAACACCGGGGAGCTGTTTTTT
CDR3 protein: CASSSGHLNTGELFF

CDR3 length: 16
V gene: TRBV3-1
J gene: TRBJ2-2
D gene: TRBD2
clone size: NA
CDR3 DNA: TGTGCCAGCAGCCATATAGCGGGAGGTGGCACCGGGGAGCTGTTTTTT
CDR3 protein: CASSHIAGGGTGELFF

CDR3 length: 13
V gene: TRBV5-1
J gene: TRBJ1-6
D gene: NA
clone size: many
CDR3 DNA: TGCGCCAGCAGCGCTGACCCCAGTTCACCCCTCCACTTT
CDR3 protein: CASSADPSSPLHF

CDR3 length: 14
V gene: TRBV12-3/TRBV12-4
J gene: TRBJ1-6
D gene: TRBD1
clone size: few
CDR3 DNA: TGTGCCAGCATCAACAGGGGATATAATTCACCCCTCCACTTT
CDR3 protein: CASINRGYNSPLHF

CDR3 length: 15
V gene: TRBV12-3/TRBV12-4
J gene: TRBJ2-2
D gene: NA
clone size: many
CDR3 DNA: TGTGCCAGCAGCCCATCGGTTTCCTACACCGGGGAGCTGTTTTTT
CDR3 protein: CASSPSVSYTGELFF

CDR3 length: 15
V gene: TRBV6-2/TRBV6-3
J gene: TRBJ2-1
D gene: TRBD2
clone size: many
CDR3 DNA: TGTGCCAGCAGCTACCGCGGGAGAATGATGAATGAGCAGTTCTTC
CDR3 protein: CASSYRGRMMNEQFF

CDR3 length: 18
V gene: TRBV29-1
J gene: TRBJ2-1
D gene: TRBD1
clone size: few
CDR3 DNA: TGCAGCGTTGAGGGTGGGACAGGGGTCAGTTTTTCCTACAATGAGCAGTTCTTC
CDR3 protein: CSVEGGTGVSFSYNEQFF

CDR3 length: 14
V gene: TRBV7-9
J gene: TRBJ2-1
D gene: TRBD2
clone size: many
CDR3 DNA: TGTGCCAGCAGCTTAGACCGGTCGGGGGGTGAGCAGTTCTTC
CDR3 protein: CASSLDRSGGEQFF

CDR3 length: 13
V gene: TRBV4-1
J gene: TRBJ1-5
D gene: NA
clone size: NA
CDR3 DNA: TGCGCCAGCAGCCAAGAGGGTATCCAGCCCCAGCATTTT
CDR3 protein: CASSQEGIQPQHF

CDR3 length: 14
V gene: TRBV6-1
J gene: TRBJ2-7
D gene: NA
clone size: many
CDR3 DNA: TGTGCCAGCAGTGCGACTAGAGCCCTCTACGAGCAGTACTTC
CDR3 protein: CASSATRALYEQYF

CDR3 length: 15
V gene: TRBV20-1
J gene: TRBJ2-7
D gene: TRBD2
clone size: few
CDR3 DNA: TGCAGTGCTACCCGACTAGCGGGAGGGGAGAACGAGCAGTACTTC
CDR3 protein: CSATRLAGGENEQYF

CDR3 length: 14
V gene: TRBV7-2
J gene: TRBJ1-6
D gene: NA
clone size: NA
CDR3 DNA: TGTGCCAGCAGCTTAGGTGTAGGGTTTTCACCCCTCCACTTT
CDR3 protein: CASSLGVGFSPLHF

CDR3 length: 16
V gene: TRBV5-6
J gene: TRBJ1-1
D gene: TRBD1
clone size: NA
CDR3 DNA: TGTGCCAGCAGGGAGAACAGGGGGGTTGTGAACACTGAAGCTTTCTTT
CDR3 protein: CASRENRGVVNTEAFF

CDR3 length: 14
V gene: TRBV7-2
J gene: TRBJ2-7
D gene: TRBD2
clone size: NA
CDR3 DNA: TGTGCCAGCAGCTACGCGGGACTAGCATTCGAGCAGTACTTC
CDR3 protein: CASSYAGLAFEQYF